This T cell receptor (beta chain) was sequenced in a study of early T cells in non-severe SARS-CoV-2 infection. TCRdb independently ran MiXCR on the 5' RACE reads; one entry per CDR3 protein. Of some 63,000 distinct CDR3 sequences detected, 10% to 15% appear once; the ten largest clones hold around 5.1%. The CDR3 has 12 residues. CDR1 is MNHEY and CDR2 is SVGAGI in the germline V gene. V was cut by 4 bases and J by 5 bases, with 9 bases left in between. This receptor was taken from an adult who was a healthcare worker with PCR-confirmed SARS-CoV-2 infection or an uninfected control (not recorded which). The chain employs TRBV6-5 and TRBJ2-7; TRBD1 or TRBD2 may be the D gene (6 bases each). The sequenced material came from whole blood. This CDR3 is CASSSGGHEQYF. CDR3 nucleotides: TGTGCCAGCAGTTCCGGGGGCCACGAGCAGTACTTC.